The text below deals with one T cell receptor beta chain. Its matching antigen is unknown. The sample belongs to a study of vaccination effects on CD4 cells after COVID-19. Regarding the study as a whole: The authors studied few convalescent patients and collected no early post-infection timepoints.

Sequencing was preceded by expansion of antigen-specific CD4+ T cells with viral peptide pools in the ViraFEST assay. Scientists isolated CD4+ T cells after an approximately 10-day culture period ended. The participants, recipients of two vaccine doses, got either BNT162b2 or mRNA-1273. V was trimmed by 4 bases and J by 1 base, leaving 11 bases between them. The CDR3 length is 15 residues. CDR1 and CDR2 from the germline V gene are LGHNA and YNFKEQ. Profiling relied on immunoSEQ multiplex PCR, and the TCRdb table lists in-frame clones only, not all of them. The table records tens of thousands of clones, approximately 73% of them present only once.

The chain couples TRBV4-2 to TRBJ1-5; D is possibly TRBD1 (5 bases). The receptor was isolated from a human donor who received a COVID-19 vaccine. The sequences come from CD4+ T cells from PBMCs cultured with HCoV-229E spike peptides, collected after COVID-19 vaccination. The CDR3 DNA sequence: TGTGCCAGCAGCCCATCTACAGGAAGCAATCAGCCCCAGCATTTT. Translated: CASSPSTGSNQPQHF.